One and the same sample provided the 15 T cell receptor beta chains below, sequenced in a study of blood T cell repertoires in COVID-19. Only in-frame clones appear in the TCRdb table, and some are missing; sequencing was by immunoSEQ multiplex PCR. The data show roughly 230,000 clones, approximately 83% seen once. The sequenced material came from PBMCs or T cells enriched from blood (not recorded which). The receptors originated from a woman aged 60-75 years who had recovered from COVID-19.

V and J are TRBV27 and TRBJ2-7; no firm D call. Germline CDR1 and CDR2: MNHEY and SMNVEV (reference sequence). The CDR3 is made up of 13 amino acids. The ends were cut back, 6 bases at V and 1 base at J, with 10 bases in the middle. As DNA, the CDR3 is TGTGCCAGCAGAAATGGGCATTCCTACGAGCAGTACTTC. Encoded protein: CASRNGHSYEQYF.

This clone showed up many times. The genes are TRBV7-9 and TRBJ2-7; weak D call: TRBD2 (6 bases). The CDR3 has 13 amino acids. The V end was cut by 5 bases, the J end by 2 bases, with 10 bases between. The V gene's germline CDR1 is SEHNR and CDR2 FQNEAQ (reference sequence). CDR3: CASSRTGAYEQYF. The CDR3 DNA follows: TGTGCCAGCAGCAGGACGGGGGCCTACGAGCAGTACTTC.

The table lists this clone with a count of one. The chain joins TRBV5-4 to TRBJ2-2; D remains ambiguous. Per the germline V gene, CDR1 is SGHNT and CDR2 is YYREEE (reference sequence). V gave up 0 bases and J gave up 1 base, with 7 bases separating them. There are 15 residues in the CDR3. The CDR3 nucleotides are TGTGCCAGCAGCTTGGCCGGTTTGAACACCGGGGAGCTGTTTTTT. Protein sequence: CASSLAGLNTGELFF.

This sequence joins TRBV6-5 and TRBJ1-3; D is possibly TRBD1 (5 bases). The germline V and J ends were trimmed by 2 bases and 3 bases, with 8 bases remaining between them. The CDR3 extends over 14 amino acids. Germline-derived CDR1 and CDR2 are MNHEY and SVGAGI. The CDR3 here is CASSYGGSGNTIYF. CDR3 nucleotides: TGTGCCAGCAGTTACGGGGGGAGTGGAAACACCATATATTTT.

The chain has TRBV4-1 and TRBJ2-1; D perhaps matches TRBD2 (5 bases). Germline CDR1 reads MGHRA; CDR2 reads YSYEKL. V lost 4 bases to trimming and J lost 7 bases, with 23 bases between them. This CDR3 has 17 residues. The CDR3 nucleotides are TGCGCCAGCAGCCCCGCCTCGGGGATCACGGGCAAAAATGAGCAGTTCTTC. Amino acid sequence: CASSPASGITGKNEQFF.

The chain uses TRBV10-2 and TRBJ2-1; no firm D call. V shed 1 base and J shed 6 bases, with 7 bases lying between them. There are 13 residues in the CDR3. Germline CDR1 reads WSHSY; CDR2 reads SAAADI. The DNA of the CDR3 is TGCGCCAGCAGTGAGTTTGCAGGCAATGAGCAGTTCTTC. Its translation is CASSEFAGNEQFF.

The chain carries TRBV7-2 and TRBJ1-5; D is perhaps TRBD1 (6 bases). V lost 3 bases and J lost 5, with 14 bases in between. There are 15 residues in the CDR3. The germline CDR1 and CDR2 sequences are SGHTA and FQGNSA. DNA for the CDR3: TGTGCCAGCAGCTTTCAGGCAGGGGCGGATCAGCCCCAGCATTTT. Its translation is CASSFQAGADQPQHF.

The CDR3: CAISEITTRQPQHF. The CDR3 DNA reads as TGTGCCATCAGTGAAATCACTACACGACAGCCCCAGCATTTT. The genes are TRBV10-3 and TRBJ1-5; D is unclear. CDR1 is ENHRY and CDR2 is SYGVKD in the germline V gene. CDR3 size: 14 residues. V dropped 3 bases and J dropped 7 bases, with 13 bases sitting between them.

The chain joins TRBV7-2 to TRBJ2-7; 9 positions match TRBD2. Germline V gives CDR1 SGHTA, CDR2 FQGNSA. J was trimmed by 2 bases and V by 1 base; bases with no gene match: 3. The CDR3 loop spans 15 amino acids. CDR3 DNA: TGTGCCAGCAGCTTAGTGAGCGGGGGGACCTACGAGCAGTACTTC. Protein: CASSLVSGGTYEQYF.

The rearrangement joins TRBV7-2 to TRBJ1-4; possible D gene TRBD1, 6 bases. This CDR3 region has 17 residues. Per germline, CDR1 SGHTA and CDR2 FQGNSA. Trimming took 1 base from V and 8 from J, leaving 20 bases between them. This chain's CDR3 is CASSLGGRGGTSEKLFF. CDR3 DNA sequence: TGTGCCAGCAGCTTAGGTGGCAGGGGCGGAACCAGCGAAAAACTGTTTTTT.

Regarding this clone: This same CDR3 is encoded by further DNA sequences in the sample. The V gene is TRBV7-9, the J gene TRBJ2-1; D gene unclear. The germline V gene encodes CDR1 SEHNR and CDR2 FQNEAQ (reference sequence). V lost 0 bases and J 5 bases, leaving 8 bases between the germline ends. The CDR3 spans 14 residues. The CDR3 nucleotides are TGTGCCAGCAGCTTAGCCAGGTCCGACAATGAGCAGTTCTTC. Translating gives CASSLARSDNEQFF.

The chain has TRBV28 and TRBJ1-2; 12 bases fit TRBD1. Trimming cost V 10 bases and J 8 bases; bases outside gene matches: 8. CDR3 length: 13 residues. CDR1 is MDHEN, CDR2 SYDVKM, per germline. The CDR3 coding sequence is TGTGCCACCCCTATAGGGACAGGGGGCGGCTACACCTTC. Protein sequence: CATPIGTGGGYTF.

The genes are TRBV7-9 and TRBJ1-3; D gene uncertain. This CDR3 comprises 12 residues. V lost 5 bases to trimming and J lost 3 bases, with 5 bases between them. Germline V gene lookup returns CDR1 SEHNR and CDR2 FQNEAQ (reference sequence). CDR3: CASSRGGNTIYF. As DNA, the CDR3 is TGTGCCAGCAGCCGAGGTGGAAACACCATATATTTT.

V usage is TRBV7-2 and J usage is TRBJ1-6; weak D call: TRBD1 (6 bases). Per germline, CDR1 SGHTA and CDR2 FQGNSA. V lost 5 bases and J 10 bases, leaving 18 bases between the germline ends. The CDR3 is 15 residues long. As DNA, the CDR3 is TGTGCCAGCAGCCGGGAGGGGGGTATTCAATCACCCCTCCACTTT. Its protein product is CASSREGGIQSPLHF.

The CDR3 protein is CASSLGAIRAGGQETQYF. The CDR3 DNA follows: TGCGCCAGCAGTCTGGGGGCGATTCGGGCGGGAGGACAAGAGACCCAGTACTTC. This chain connects TRBV10-1 to TRBJ2-5; 8 bases are a match to TRBD2. V shed 5 bases and J 2 bases; nucleotides not matched to a gene: 16. From germline, CDR1 is WNHNN and CDR2 SYGVQD (reference sequence). The CDR3 loop spans 18 amino acids.